The sequence of this T cell receptor beta chain was determined in a study of blood T cells in healthy people across ages. Study-wide results and caveats: Diversity was higher, and naive CD4+ cells more numerous, in long-lived donors than in aged donors.

This clonotype was counted between two and nine times. Its matching antigen is unknown. This CDR3 is 14 amino acids long. The germline gives CDR1 SGHAT, CDR2 FQDESV (reference sequence). V dropped 1 base and J dropped 3 bases, with 10 bases sitting between them. Sample-barcoded 5' priming and a J-beta primer mix drove a second PCR of about 6 to 12 cycles. TCRdb called the 5' RACE reads again in MiXCR, with one record for every CDR3 protein. The sample includes hundreds of thousands of distinct CDR3 sequences, around 24% of them seen just once. Another study also made use of these data, one on T cells of mothers and their children. As that report states: cDNA was made from all extracted RNA, around 1.5 ug per 15 ul. Normalized overlap was always slightly, never significantly, higher in related than unrelated mother-child pairs.

Specimen: blood. The gene calls are TRBV11-1 and TRBJ2-7; weak D call: TRBD2 (6 bases). The clonotype originates from a boy aged 5 to 17 in good health. CDR3 amino acids: CASSLEVGGYEQYF. The CDR3 nucleotides are TGTGCCAGCAGCTTAGAGGTGGGGGGCTACGAGCAGTACTTC.